Listed here are 17 T cell receptor beta chains from one sample, sequenced in a study of T cells in Graves' hyperthyroidism and ophthalmopathy. Amplification of TCR beta CDR3 regions was performed using RNA transcripts as template. The study used the HTBI primer set for a first-round RT-PCR of the TCR CDR3. TCRdb reanalysed the multiplex PCR reads using MiXCR and keeps one entry per CDR3 protein. The sample shows nearly 750,000 distinct CDR3 sequences, over 35% of them seen only once. Sequenced input: blood. These receptors were collected from a woman aged 40 to 49 with Graves' hyperthyroidism.

About this clonotype: Since a much larger clone is just one base distant, this may be a read error. Likely a read error: the CDR3 ends without its conserved phenylalanine or tryptophan. The chain couples TRBV20-1 to TRBJ1-1, with a weak D call TRBD1 (6 bases). Trimming stripped 0 bases from V and 1 base from J, with 6 bases between. Germline loops: CDR1 DFQATT, CDR2 SNEGSKA (reference sequence). The length of the CDR3 is 13 residues. The CDR3 spells CSAREGGNTEAFS. The CDR3 DNA reads TGCAGTGCTAGAGAAGGGGGGAACACTGAAGCTTTCTCT.

This clonotype was counted ten times or more. This rearrangement joins TRBV6-6 to TRBJ2-5; D is uncertain. The germline V gene has CDR1 MNHNY and CDR2 SVGAGI (reference sequence). The V and J ends lost 6 bases and 2 bases respectively, with 22 bases between them. The CDR3 length is 17 residues. CDR3 sequence reads: CASSPPNHGRGQETQYF. The CDR3 nucleotides are TGTGCCAGCAGCCCGCCCAACCACGGCAGAGGTCAAGAGACCCAGTACTTC.

The sample holds many counts of this clonotype. The rearrangement links TRBV11-2 to TRBJ2-5; the D is unclear. This CDR3 is 15 amino acids long. CDR1 and CDR2 from the germline V gene are SGHAT and FQNNGV. V lost 3 bases and J lost 2, with 13 bases in between. This CDR3 is CASSFSVGWQETQYF. CDR3 bases: TGTGCCAGCAGCTTTAGTGTCGGCTGGCAAGAGACCCAGTACTTC.

J is TRBJ1-1 and V is TRBV6-2 or TRBV6-3, with D possibly TRBD1 on 6 matching bases. This CDR3 is built from 12 residues. Trimming took off 7 bases at V and 3 bases at J, with 9 bases between the two ends. Per germline, CDR1 MNHEY and CDR2 SVGEGT. The CDR3 DNA is TGTGCCAGCACCGGACAGTACACTGAAGCTTTCTTT. This gives the protein CASTGQYTEAFF.

There are a few counts of this clonotype. CDR3 amino acids: CATSRDPPGVGTGELFF. The CDR3 region has the DNA TGTGCCACCAGCAGAGATCCCCCAGGGGTAGGGACCGGGGAGCTGTTTTTT. The chain couples TRBV15 to TRBJ2-2; tentative D call: TRBD1 (6 bases). V was cut by 0 bases and J by 5 bases, with 16 bases left in between. This CDR3 comprises 17 residues. Germline lookup yields CDR1 LNHNV and CDR2 YYDKDF (reference sequence).

The chain links TRBV29-1 to TRBJ2-6, with D unresolved. Germline V CDR1 and CDR2: SQVTM, ANQGSEA. The CDR3 has 14 residues. The CDR3 bases are TGCACCACCCGGACGGGCTCTGGGGCCAACGTCCTGACTTTC. This gives the protein CTTRTGSGANVLTF.

The rearrangement links TRBV10-3 to TRBJ1-3; D is possibly TRBD1 (6 bases). The CDR3 sequence is 19 residues long. V was shortened by 10 bases and J by 2 bases, with 30 bases between the two germline ends. Germline CDR1 is ENHRY and CDR2 is SYGVKD. CDR3 residues: CASSLGQGSWGTPGNTIYF. The CDR3 nucleotides read TGTGCCAGCAGCTTGGGGCAGGGGTCTTGGGGAACCCCTGGAAACACCATATATTTT.

The table lists this clonotype with many counts. The chain uses TRBV10-3 and TRBJ2-1; D may be TRBD1 or TRBD2 (5 bases each). Trimming took 2 bases from V and 8 from J, leaving 16 bases between them. The CDR3 is 15 amino acids. Germline V gene data show CDR1 as ENHRY and CDR2 as SYGVKD. For the CDR3, the DNA is TGTGCCATCAGTGAGAGGCCAGGCCGAGGGGATGAGCAGTTCTTC. The encoded protein is CAISERPGRGDEQFF.

At least ten counts were recorded for this clonotype. The genes are TRBV9 and TRBJ2-5; 11 bases fit TRBD2. Germline V CDR1 and CDR2: SGDLS, YYNGEE. V gave up 0 bases and J gave up 5 bases; unmatched junction bases: 9. The length of the CDR3 is 17 residues. In DNA form, the CDR3 reads TGTGCCAGCAGCGTAGATGGACTAGCGGGCGGACGGGAGACCCAGTACTTC. Its protein product is CASSVDGLAGGRETQYF.

This clonotype was seen just once. This chain links TRBV7-2 with TRBJ2-5; D might be TRBD1 (6 bases). Germline V lookup: CDR1 SGHTA, CDR2 FQGNSA. V was shortened by 6 bases and J by 4 bases, with 21 bases between the two germline ends. The CDR3 consists of 16 residues. CDR3 region: CASSFPPQGIGETQYF. The CDR3 nucleotides read TGTGCCAGCAGTTTCCCGCCCCAGGGGATCGGAGAGACCCAGTACTTC.

This clonotype was counted ten times or more. The chain links TRBV19 to TRBJ1-2; 8 nucleotides line up with TRBD1. Looked up from germline, CDR1 is LNHDA and CDR2 is SQIVND (reference sequence). The CDR3 is 17 residues long. The J segment lost 3 bases and the V segment lost 7 bases, leaving 16 bases of the junction unmatched. CDR3 sequence: CASKKKTGERGYYGYTF. The CDR3 DNA reads as TGTGCCAGTAAGAAGAAGACAGGGGAGAGGGGTTACTATGGCTACACCTTC.

This clonotype was recorded many times. V is TRBV2 and J is TRBJ1-6; 7 bases map to TRBD1. Germline V gene sequence: CDR1 SNHLY, CDR2 FYNNEI. The V and J ends lost 3 bases and 8 bases, in that order; junction bases with no gene match: 7. This CDR3 is built from 15 residues. In DNA, the CDR3 is TGTGCCAGCAGTGACACAGGGGAAATGTATTCACCCCTCCACTTT. Translation gives CASSDTGEMYSPLHF.

This chain uses TRBV12-3 or TRBV12-4 with TRBJ1-5; D is ambiguous. The length of the CDR3 is 15 residues. V lost 4 bases, J lost 4 bases, and 14 bases lay in between. The CDR3 DNA is TGTGCCAGCAGTTCTCTTTACAGTAGGAATCAGCCCCAGCATTTT. Protein product: CASSSLYSRNQPQHF.

The chain carries TRBV7-8 and TRBJ2-1; D possibly uses TRBD1 or TRBD2 (5 bases each). The CDR3 covers 13 residues. Germline assignment: CDR1 SGHVS and CDR2 FQNEAQ. V lost 8 bases and J 8 bases, leaving 16 bases between the germline ends. CDR3 region: CASLTYLGDEQFF. The CDR3 nucleotides read TGTGCCAGCTTGACGTACCTGGGGGATGAGCAGTTCTTC.

V usage is TRBV19 and J usage is TRBJ2-7; 8 bases are shared with TRBD2. This CDR3 is 15 amino acids long. In germline, CDR1 is LNHDA, CDR2 SQIVND (reference sequence). V was clipped by 10 bases and J by 4 bases; unmatched bases: 15. Here the CDR3 DNA reads TGTGCCACCTCCCTCGCAGCTAGCGGGTGGTACGAGCAGTACTTC. It is translated as CATSLAASGWYEQYF.

This clonotype was seen a handful of times. The J gene is TRBJ1-5, the V gene TRBV19, with 9 positions matching TRBD1. This CDR3 contains 16 residues. CDR1 is LNHDA and CDR2 is SQIVND in the germline V gene (reference sequence). Losses at the gene ends were 4 bases for V and 4 bases for J; bases not matched to a gene: 8. In DNA, the CDR3 is TGTGCCAGTAGTAAACAGGGACAGGGTAGAAATCAGCCCCAGCATTTT. This sequence encodes CASSKQGQGRNQPQHF.

The gene calls are TRBV7-2 and TRBJ2-2; D uncertain. The CDR3 consists of 17 residues. V was trimmed by 1 base and J by 0 bases, leaving 12 bases between them. Germline CDR1 is SGHTA and CDR2 is FQGNSA. CDR3 nucleotide sequence: TGTGCCAGCAGCTTAGAATTTGTATCCTCGAACACCGGGGAGCTGTTTTTT. Residues: CASSLEFVSSNTGELFF.